This passage covers 12 T cell receptor beta chains from one sample sequenced in a study of blood T cell repertoires in COVID-19. The repertoire was sequenced with immunoSEQ multiplex PCR; TCRdb's copy has only in-frame clones and lacks some. This table holds some 90,000 clones, about two thirds found once. The sample comprised peripheral blood. The receptor source for this set is an older woman in a cohort sampled during active or convalescent COVID-19.

The chain couples TRBV7-2 to TRBJ2-1; D is possibly TRBD2 (7 bases). Germline V lookup: CDR1 SGHTA, CDR2 FQGNSA. The length of the CDR3 is 16 residues. Trimming removed 2 bases at V and 9 bases at J, with 20 bases between. The CDR3 DNA sequence: TGTGCCAGCAGCTTAAGATGGGGGGGGCCTCCCAGTGAGCAGTTCTTC. Encoded protein: CASSLRWGGPPSEQFF.

The chain is built from TRBV5-1 and TRBJ2-5; 13 positions match TRBD2. The V gene's germline CDR1 is SGHRS and CDR2 YFSETQ. J lost 4 bases, V lost 4 bases, and 4 bases had no gene match. The CDR3 consists of 15 residues. Written as DNA, the CDR3 is TGCGCCAGCAGCCAGGGACTAGCGGGGAGAGAGACCCAGTACTTC. Translated: CASSQGLAGRETQYF.

This clone was found once. The chain is built from TRBV9 and TRBJ2-1; D unclear. The CDR3 has 13 amino acids. The germline V and J ends were trimmed by 3 bases and 9 bases, with 13 bases remaining between them. Germline V lookup: CDR1 SGDLS, CDR2 YYNGEE. The CDR3 reads CASSGRAPTEQFF. The CDR3 DNA reads as TGTGCCAGCAGCGGGAGAGCCCCCACTGAGCAGTTCTTC.

This clone was seen a handful of times. The J gene is TRBJ1-1, the V gene TRBV7-8, with TRBD1 identical over 8 bases. Germline-derived CDR1 and CDR2 are SGHVS and FQNEAQ. The CDR3 runs 15 residues. Trimming at V came to 5 bases and at J to 2 bases, leaving 7 bases not matched to a gene. This CDR3 reads CASSRGQGINTEAFF. The CDR3 DNA follows: TGTGCCAGCAGCCGAGGACAGGGCATCAACACTGAAGCTTTCTTT.

The rearrangement uses TRBV27 and TRBJ1-5; weak D call: TRBD1 (5 bases). This CDR3 comprises 14 residues. Between the trimmed V and J ends, which lost 4 bases and 9 bases, there was a span of 16 bases. Germline V gene lookup returns CDR1 MNHEY and CDR2 SMNVEV (reference sequence). The CDR3 loop reads CASSSSGLGGPQHF. CDR3 DNA: TGTGCCAGCAGTTCGTCCGGGCTCGGGGGGCCCCAGCATTTT.

V usage is TRBV6-2 or TRBV6-3 and J usage is TRBJ1-2; TRBD1 agrees at 7 bases. Germline values: CDR1 MNHEY, CDR2 SVGEGT. The junction had 7 bases not matched to a gene; V was cut back by 5 bases and J by 4 bases. This CDR3 has 14 residues. The CDR3 nucleotides are TGTGCCAGCAGTAACCCGGGACAGTTCTATGGCTACACCTTC. It specifies CASSNPGQFYGYTF.

The rearrangement uses TRBV18 and TRBJ1-5, with D possibly being TRBD1 (6 bases). Germline V gene data show CDR1 as KGHSH and CDR2 as LQKENI. The CDR3 totals 15 residues. V shed 5 bases and J shed 0 bases, with 11 bases lying between them. In DNA, the CDR3 is TGTGCCAGCTCAAGGGACAATCATAGCAATCAGCCCCAGCATTTT. Its protein product is CASSRDNHSNQPQHF.

This clone is a singleton in its sample. This chain links TRBV29-1 with TRBJ2-1; 14 bases are a match to TRBD2. Germline V gene sequence: CDR1 SQVTM, CDR2 ANQGSEA. Unmatched junction bases numbered 4, after V lost 2 bases and J lost 4 bases. The CDR3 has 16 amino acids. This CDR3 reads CSVEPRTSGGYNEQFF. DNA of the CDR3: TGCAGCGTTGAACCTAGGACTAGCGGGGGGTACAATGAGCAGTTCTTC.

This chain's CDR3 is CASSARTGLTYEQYF. The DNA of the CDR3 is TGTGCCAGCAGCGCCCGGACAGGGCTTACCTACGAGCAGTACTTC. J is TRBJ2-7 and V is TRBV9; TRBD1 agrees at 8 bases. Germline-derived CDR1 and CDR2 are SGDLS and YYNGEE. This CDR3 has 15 residues. Germline trimming cut 3 bases from V and 2 bases from J; bases unmatched to any gene: 7.

The chain joins TRBV14 to TRBJ2-2; TRBD1 is a possible D gene (6 bases). V dropped 4 bases and J dropped 7 bases, with 16 bases sitting between them. This CDR3 has 15 amino acids. Germline CDR1 is SGHDN and CDR2 is FVKESK. CDR3 in amino acids: CASSRNRVYSGELFF. CDR3 in DNA: TGTGCCAGCAGCCGGAACAGGGTATACAGCGGGGAGCTGTTTTTT.

The rearrangement joins TRBV24-1 to TRBJ2-2; 7 positions agree with TRBD1. The ends lost 7 bases at V and 3 bases at J; junction bases unmatched: 4. Germline V lookup: CDR1 KGHDR, CDR2 SFDVKD. The CDR3 runs 14 residues. The CDR3: CATRAQGHTGELFF. DNA of the CDR3: TGTGCCACCAGGGCACAGGGGCACACCGGGGAGCTGTTTTTT.

The chain combines TRBV2 with TRBJ2-3, with 7 bases aligning to TRBD2. Trimming took 5 bases from V and 6 from J; bases not matched to a gene: 17. Germline CDR1 and CDR2: SNHLY and FYNNEI. This CDR3 has 17 residues. CDR3 residues: CASSIDPDGGEGDTQYF. The DNA of the CDR3 is TGTGCCAGCAGTATCGACCCTGACGGAGGGGAGGGGGATACGCAGTATTTT.